The entry that follows covers one T cell receptor (beta chain) sequence. The target antigen is unknown. The study ran its PCR with 60 Vbeta and 13 Jbeta primers. Libraries were prepared by immunoSEQ multiplex PCR; TCRdb keeps only in-frame clonotypes and omits some of them. Counted here are approximately 160,000 clones, 82% occurring once; the ten biggest clones make up around 0.91%. This entry is derived from a study of cytomegalovirus exposure and HLA in healthy donors. Whole-study results and caveats: According to the study, 150 to 200 TCR beta chains were cytomegalovirus-associated.

The V gene's germline CDR1 is SGDLS and CDR2 YYNGEE. The CDR3 covers 14 residues. V shed 3 bases and J shed 7 bases, with 14 bases lying between them. This clonotype was sampled from a girl aged 2 to 10 in good health and CMV-seropositive. The chain employs TRBV9 and TRBJ1-5; maybe TRBD1 (5 bases). The sequenced material came from PBMCs. The CDR3 spells CASSAGTGTQPQHF. The CDR3 DNA is TGTGCCAGCAGCGCGGGCACAGGTACACAGCCCCAGCATTTT.